These T cell receptor beta chains were read from a single sample in a study of T cells after yellow fever vaccination. TCRdb ran MiXCR on the 5' RACE reads and lists one entry per CDR3 protein. The sample holds around 250,000 distinct CDR3 sequences; 6.9% are singletons and the top ten take around 0.9%. Here the sequenced sample was CD4+ T cells sorted from PBMCs, taken 15 days after the yellow fever booster vaccination. The receptors originated from a man in his thirties or forties who received the YFV17D yellow fever vaccine. Both conserved end residues are trimmed from each CDR3. Clone size is shown for a subset of rows, as once, few, many or a class of expanded clone.

clone size: many
V gene: TRBV5-1
CDR3 protein: ASSPGGSYEQY

clone size: few
V gene: TRBV11-2
CDR3 protein: ASSFGGSYSPLH

clone size: few
V gene: TRBV15
CDR3 protein: ATSRESGALATEAF

clone size: many
V gene: TRBV7-9
CDR3 protein: ASSSGPTGRRTDTQY

clone size: many
V gene: TRBV5-1
CDR3 protein: ASSFPQETQY

clone size: NA
V gene: TRBV11-2
CDR3 protein: ASSSFGGRNTIY

clone size: few
V gene: TRBV5-1
CDR3 protein: ASSADSASTQY

clone size: NA
V gene: TRBV20-1
CDR3 protein: SAREDGVWNSPLH

clone size: many
V gene: TRBV20-1
CDR3 protein: SARGASDTQY

clone size: NA
V gene: TRBV2
CDR3 protein: ATNIGGTGELF

clone size: NA
V gene: TRBV10-3
CDR3 protein: AISGGTGAHEQY

clone size: NA
V gene: TRBV9
CDR3 protein: ASSSLPGQGSEQY

clone size: NA
V gene: TRBV20-1
CDR3 protein: SASHLQGADSPLH

clone size: few
V gene: TRBV5-1
CDR3 protein: ASSLATVRGFGANYGYT

clone size: few
V gene: TRBV15
CDR3 protein: ATSTNRDRRYEQY

clone size: few
V gene: TRBV29-1
CDR3 protein: SVPRQVSTDTQY

clone size: many
V gene: TRBV5-1
CDR3 protein: ASSFGQRGDNEQF

clone size: NA
V gene: TRBV12-3/TRBV12-4
CDR3 protein: ASTVGAGEDTQY

clone size: many
V gene: TRBV7-2
CDR3 protein: ASSLAGGRKAYEQY

clone size: NA
V gene: TRBV7-2
CDR3 protein: ASSLAGGPAGNEQF

clone size: few
V gene: TRBV7-2
CDR3 protein: ASSRIAERRENIQY

clone size: NA
V gene: TRBV24-1
CDR3 protein: ATSDLGTGGNFGNQPQH

clone size: NA
V gene: TRBV29-1
CDR3 protein: SAQGVTGELF

clone size: few
V gene: TRBV5-5
CDR3 protein: ASSPRDKAHEQY